The clone carrying this T cell receptor (beta chain) came up a few times. The antigen remains undetermined. TCRdb ran MiXCR on the 5' RACE reads and lists one entry per CDR3 protein. The table shows approximately 130,000 distinct CDR3 sequences, with about 16% occurring only once. The trim removed 4 bases at V and 4 bases at J, leaving 7 bases unmatched. Germline V gene lookup returns CDR1 SGHVS and CDR2 FQNEAQ. This CDR3 region has 15 residues. The data are from a study of T cells after yellow fever vaccination. Study-wide context: Preparation of the low-cell-number fractions used SMART-Seq v4 Ultra Low Input. The study, taken as a whole, reports: After the booster, about 95% of CD4 and more than 85% of CD8 primary-response clones were re-detected.

This rearrangement joins TRBV7-8 to TRBJ2-5, with 9 bases aligning to TRBD1. Material: CD8+ T cells sorted from PBMCs, obtained 5 days after the yellow fever booster vaccination. The sequence derives from a man aged 18 to 30 who received the YFV17D yellow fever vaccine. This CDR3 is CASSWGQGYRETQYF. The DNA for the CDR3 is TGTGCCAGCAGCTGGGGACAGGGATATAGAGAGACCCAGTACTTC.